This entry concerns a single TCR beta chain. This sample is part of a study of blood T cell repertoires in COVID-19. On the study more broadly: COVID-19 samples, acute and convalescent, were from the United States, Italy and Spain. The cDNA or gDNA used as material had been derived from T cells, B-cell-depleted T cells, or PBMCs.

The CDR3 length is 15 residues. V was cut by 6 bases and J by 2 bases, with 14 bases left in between. Germline-derived CDR1 and CDR2 are MNHEY and SMNVEV (reference sequence). Source study methods: Amplification of reference gene primers provided the estimated nucleated cell counts. Sequencing was performed with immunoSEQ multiplex PCR; in TCRdb, only in-frame clones are kept and a portion is missing. That table gives V, J and clone size, and the DNA gave D and trimming. Among around 270,000 clones listed, more than 85% were seen once. The specimen sequenced was peripheral blood. The gene calls are TRBV27 and TRBJ2-1; D not certain. This TCR was recovered from a man between 25 and 39 years old with acute or convalescent COVID-19. CDR3 sequence (DNA): TGTGCCAGCAGCTGGAGTCCGGAGACCTACAATGAGCAGTTCTTC. Its translation is CASSWSPETYNEQFF.